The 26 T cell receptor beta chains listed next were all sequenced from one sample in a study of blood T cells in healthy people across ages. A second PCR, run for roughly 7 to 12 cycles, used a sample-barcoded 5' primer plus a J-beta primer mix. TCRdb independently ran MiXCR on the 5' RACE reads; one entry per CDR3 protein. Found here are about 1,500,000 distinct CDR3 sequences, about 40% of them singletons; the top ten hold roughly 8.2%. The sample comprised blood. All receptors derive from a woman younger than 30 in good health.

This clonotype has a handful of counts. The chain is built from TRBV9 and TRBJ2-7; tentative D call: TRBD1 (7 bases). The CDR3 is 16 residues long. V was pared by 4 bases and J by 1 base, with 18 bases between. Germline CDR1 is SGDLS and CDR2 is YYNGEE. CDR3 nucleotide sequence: TGTGCCAGCAGCCCCCAGCAGGGGGGCCGGTCCTACGAGCAGTACTTC. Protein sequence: CASSPQQGGRSYEQYF.

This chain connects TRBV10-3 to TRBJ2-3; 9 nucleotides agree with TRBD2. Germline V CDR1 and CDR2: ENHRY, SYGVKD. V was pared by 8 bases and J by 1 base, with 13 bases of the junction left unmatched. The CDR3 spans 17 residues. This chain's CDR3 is CAIRLGLAPGGTDTQYF. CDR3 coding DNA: TGTGCCATCCGGCTAGGACTAGCGCCGGGGGGCACAGATACGCAGTATTTT.

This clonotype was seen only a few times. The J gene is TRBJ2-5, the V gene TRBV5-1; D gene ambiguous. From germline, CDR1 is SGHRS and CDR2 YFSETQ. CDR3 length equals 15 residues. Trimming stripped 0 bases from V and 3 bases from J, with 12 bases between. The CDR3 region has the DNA TGCGCCAGCAGCTTGGCAACCAGAACCGAAGAGACCCAGTACTTC. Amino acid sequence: CASSLATRTEETQYF.

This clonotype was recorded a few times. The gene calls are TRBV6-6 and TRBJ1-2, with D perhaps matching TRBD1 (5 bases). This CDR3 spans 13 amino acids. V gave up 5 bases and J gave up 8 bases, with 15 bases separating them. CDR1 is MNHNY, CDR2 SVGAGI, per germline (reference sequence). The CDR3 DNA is TGTGCCAGCAGTGGCGCTGTGGGACGCGGCTACACCTTC. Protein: CASSGAVGRGYTF.

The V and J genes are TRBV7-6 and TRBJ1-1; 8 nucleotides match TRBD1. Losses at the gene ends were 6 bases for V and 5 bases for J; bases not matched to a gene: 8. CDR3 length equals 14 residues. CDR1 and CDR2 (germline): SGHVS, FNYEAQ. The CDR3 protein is CASRPSGGDTEAFF. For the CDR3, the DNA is TGTGCCAGCAGACCCTCAGGGGGCGATACTGAAGCTTTCTTT.

Here the CDR3 reads CASSAFGGHGETQYF. The CDR3 DNA reads TGTGCCAGCAGTGCCTTTGGGGGTCACGGAGAGACCCAGTACTTC. The chain has TRBV6-1 and TRBJ2-5; either TRBD1 or TRBD2 may fit D (5 bases each). The V gene's germline CDR1 is MNHNS and CDR2 SASEGT. This CDR3 region has 15 residues. V was clipped by 4 bases and J by 4 bases, with 16 bases between them.

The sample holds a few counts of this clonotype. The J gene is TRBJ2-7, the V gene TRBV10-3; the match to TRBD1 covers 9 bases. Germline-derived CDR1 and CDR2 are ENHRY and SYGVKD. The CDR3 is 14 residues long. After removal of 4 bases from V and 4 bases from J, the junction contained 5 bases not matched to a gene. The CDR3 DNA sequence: TGTGCCATCAGTGTTTCCGGGACAGGGTACGAGCAGTACTTC. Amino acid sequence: CAISVSGTGYEQYF.

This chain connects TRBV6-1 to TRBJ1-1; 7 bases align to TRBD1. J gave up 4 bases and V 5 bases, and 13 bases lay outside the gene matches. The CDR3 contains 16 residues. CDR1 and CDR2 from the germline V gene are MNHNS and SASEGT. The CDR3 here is CASSPPRGEGGTEAFF. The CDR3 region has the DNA TGTGCCAGCAGTCCGCCCAGGGGGGAGGGCGGCACTGAAGCTTTCTTT.

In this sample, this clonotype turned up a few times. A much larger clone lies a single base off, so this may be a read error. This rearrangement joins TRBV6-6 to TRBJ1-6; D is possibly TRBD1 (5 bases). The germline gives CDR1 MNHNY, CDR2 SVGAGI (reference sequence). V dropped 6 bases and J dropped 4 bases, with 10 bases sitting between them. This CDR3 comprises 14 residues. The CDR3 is CASRAGGYNSPLHF. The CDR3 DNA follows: TGTGCCAGCAGAGCGGGGGGTTATAATTCACCCCTCCACTTT.

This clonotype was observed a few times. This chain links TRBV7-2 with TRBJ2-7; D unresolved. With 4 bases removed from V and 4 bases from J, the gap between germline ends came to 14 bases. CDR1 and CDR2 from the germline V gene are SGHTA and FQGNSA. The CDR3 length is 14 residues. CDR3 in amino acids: CASSSRTSIYEQYF. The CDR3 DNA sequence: TGTGCCAGCAGCTCTAGGACCAGCATATACGAGCAGTACTTC.

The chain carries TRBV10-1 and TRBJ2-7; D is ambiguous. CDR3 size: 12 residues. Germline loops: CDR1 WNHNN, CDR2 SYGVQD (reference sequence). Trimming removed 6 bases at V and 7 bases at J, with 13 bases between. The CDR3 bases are TGCGCCAGCAGGGCCGACGATCGTGAGCAGTACTTC. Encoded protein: CASRADDREQYF.

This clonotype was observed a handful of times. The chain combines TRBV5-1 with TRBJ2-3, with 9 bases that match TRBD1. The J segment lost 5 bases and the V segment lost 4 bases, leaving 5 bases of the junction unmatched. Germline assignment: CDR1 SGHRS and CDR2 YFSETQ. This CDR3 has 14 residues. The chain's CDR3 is CASSTGTGKDTQYF. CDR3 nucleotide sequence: TGCGCCAGCAGCACCGGGACAGGGAAAGATACGCAGTATTTT.

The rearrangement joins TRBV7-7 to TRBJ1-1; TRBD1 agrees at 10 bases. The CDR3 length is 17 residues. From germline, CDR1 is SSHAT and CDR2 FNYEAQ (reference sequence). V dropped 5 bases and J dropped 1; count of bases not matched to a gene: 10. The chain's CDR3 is CASSKRQGALENTEAFF. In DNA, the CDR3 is TGTGCCAGCAGCAAACGACAGGGGGCGCTCGAGAACACTGAAGCTTTCTTT.

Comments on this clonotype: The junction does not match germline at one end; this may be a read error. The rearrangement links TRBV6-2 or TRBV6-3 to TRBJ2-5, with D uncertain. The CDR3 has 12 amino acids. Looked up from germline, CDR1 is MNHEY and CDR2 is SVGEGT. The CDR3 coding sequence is TGTGCCAGCAGTCACTCCCACGAGACCCAGTACTTC. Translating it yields CASSHSHETQYF.

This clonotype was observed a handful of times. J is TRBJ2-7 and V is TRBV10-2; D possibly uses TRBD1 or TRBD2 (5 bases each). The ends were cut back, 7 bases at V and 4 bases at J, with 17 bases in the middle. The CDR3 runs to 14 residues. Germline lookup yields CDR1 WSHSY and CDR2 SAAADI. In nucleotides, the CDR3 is TGCGCCAGCACTCGGGACGAGAAACGGTACGAGCAGTACTTC. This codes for CASTRDEKRYEQYF.

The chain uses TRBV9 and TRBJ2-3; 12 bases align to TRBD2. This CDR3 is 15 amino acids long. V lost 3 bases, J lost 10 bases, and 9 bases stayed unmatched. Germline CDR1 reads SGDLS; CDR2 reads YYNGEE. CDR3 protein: CASSATSGGVDAQYF. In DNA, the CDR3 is TGTGCCAGCAGCGCGACTAGCGGGGGTGTGGATGCGCAGTATTTT. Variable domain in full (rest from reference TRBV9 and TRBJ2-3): DSGVTQTPKHLITATGQRVTLRCSPRSGDLSVYWYQQSLDQGLQFLIQYYNGEERAKGNILERFSAQQFPDLHSELNLSSLELGDSALYFCASSATSGGVDAQYFGPGTRLTVL.

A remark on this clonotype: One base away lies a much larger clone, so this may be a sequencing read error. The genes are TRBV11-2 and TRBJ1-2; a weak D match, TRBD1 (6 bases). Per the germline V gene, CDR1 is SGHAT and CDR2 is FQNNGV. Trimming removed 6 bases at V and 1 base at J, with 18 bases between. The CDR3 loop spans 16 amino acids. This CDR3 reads CASRPGRGGSNYGYTF. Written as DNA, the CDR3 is TGTGCCAGCAGACCCGGGAGAGGGGGTAGTAACTATGGCTACACCTTC.

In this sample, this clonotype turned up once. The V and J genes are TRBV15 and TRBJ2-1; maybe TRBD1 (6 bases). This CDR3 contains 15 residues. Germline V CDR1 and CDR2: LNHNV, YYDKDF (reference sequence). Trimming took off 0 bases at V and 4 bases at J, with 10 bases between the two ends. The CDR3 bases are TGTGCCACCAGCAGAGATCCAGGACAGTACAATGAGCAGTTCTTC. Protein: CATSRDPGQYNEQFF.

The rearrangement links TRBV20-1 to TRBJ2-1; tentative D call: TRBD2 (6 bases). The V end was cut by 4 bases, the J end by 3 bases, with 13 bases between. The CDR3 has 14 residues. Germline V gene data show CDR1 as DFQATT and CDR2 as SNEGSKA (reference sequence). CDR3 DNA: TGCAGTGCTATGAGCGGCGGGAACTACAATGAGCAGTTCTTC. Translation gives CSAMSGGNYNEQFF.

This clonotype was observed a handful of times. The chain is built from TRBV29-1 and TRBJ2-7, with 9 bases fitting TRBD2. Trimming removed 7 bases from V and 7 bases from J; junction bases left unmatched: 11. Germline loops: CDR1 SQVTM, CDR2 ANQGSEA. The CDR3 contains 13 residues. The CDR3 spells CSARRGGDNEQYF. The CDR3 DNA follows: TGCAGCGCCCGGCGGGGGGGGGACAATGAGCAGTACTTC.

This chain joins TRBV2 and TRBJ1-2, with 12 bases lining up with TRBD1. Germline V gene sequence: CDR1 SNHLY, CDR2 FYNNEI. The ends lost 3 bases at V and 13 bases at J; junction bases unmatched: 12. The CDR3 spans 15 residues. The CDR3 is CASSDTGTGGILATF. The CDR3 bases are TGTGCCAGCAGTGATACCGGGACAGGGGGCATTTTAGCCACCTTC.

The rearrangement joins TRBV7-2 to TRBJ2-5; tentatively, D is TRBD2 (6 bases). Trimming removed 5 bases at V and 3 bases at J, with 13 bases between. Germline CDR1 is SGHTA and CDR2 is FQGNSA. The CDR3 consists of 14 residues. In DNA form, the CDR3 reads TGTGCCAGCAGCGACCCGGGACTGAAAGAGACCCAGTACTTC. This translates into CASSDPGLKETQYF.

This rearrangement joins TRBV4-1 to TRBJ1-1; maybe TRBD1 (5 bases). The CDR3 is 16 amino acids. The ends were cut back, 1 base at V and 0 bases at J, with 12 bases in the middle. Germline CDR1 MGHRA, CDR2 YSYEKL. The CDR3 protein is CASSQGVGTVNTEAFF. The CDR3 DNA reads TGCGCCAGCAGCCAAGGGGTAGGGACCGTGAACACTGAAGCTTTCTTT.

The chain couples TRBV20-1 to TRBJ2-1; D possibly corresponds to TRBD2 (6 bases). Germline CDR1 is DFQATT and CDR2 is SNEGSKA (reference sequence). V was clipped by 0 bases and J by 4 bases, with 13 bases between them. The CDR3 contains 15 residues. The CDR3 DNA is TGCAGTGCTAGAGAGGGGACTGTCGTTTACAATGAGCAGTTCTTC. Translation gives CSAREGTVVYNEQFF.

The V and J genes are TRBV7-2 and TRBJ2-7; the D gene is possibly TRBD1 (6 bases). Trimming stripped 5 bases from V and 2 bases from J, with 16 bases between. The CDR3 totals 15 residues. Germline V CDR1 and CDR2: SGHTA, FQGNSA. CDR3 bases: TGTGCCAGCAGCCCATCGGGTGGACAGACCTACGAGCAGTACTTC. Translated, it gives CASSPSGGQTYEQYF.

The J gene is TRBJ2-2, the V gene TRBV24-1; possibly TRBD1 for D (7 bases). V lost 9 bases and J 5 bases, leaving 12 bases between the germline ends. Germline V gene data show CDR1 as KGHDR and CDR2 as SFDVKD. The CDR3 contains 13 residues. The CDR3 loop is CATRRDRTGELFF. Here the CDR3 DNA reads TGTGCCACCCGGCGGGACAGAACCGGGGAGCTGTTTTTT.